This TCR beta chain was identified during a study of CD8 T cells in Susac syndrome. Study details: Patients with Susac syndrome were therapy-naive, treated with corticosteroids, or treated with intravenous immunoglobulin alone when blood was collected.

CDR3 length: 15 amino acids. V lost 5 bases and J lost 1; bases outside the gene matches: 6. CDR1 is SNHLY and CDR2 is FYNNEI in the germline V gene. Random hexamers were used to reverse transcribe an amount of 0.5 to 1 ug RNA. In TCRdb, the immunoSEQ multiplex PCR reads were re-called with MiXCR into one record per CDR3 protein. The table includes around 190,000 distinct CDR3 sequences, roughly 92% detected once. The sequenced material came from CD4+ T cells from PBMCs. The clonotype originates from a human donor with Susac syndrome. The chain couples TRBV2 to TRBJ2-3, with TRBD2 matching 7 bases. The CDR3, as DNA: TGTGCCAGCAGTTTCCAGAGCGGGGGCACAGATACGCAGTATTTT. Encoded protein: CASSFQSGGTDTQYF.